This TCR beta chain was observed in a study of Graves' ophthalmopathy and Graves' hyperthyroidism. Findings of the study overall: Blood repertoires reportedly contained most expanded thyroid clonotypes above 0.001 frequency. For separating ophthalmopathy from stable hyperthyroidism, a 13-signature model gave 85% to 90% sensitivity and 81.08% specificity. Predictions made by the model for ophthalmopathy progression reached over 55% sensitivity and about 72% specificity.

Uncontrolled infections, pregnancy, lactation or other autoimmune diseases led to patient exclusion. J was trimmed by 3 bases and V by 6 bases; bases with no gene match: 8. The CDR3 extends over 16 amino acids. Looked up from germline, CDR1 is SEHNR and CDR2 is FQNEAQ (reference sequence). Amplification of the TCR beta CDR3 regions used RNA transcripts (as template). After a first-round RT-PCR with HTBI primers, a second-round multiplex PCR was run. MiXCR, applied by TCRdb to the multiplex PCR reads, yields one record per CDR3 protein. In the table there are 200,000 to 250,000 distinct CDR3 sequences, about 47% of which are singletons. Regarding this clonotype: Its target is unknown.

This sequence originates from an adult man with Graves' ophthalmopathy. The chain joins TRBV7-9 to TRBJ1-4, with TRBD1 identical over 9 bases. The sample taken for sequencing was peripheral blood. CDR3 sequence (DNA): TGTGCCAGCAGTCGGGACAGGGTCTTATCTAATGAAAAACTGTTTTTT. Translation gives CASSRDRVLSNEKLFF.